What follows are 32 T cell receptor beta chains derived from one specimen sequenced in a study of blood T cell repertoires in COVID-19. TCRdb keeps only in-frame clones here, not all; method: immunoSEQ multiplex PCR. The sample holds about 130,000 clones, roughly 80% seen once. Sequenced sample: PBMCs or T cells enriched from blood (not recorded which). The receptor set was obtained from a man aged 50 to 59 who had recovered from COVID-19.

The rearrangement uses TRBV5-5 and TRBJ2-1; 7 bases agree with TRBD1. The CDR3 covers 13 residues. V was clipped by 0 bases and J by 15 bases; unmatched bases: 9. Germline CDR1 and CDR2: SGHKS and YYEKEE (reference sequence). The CDR3 nucleotides are TGTGCCAGCAGCTTGGCCCCGGAACAGGGGATGTTCTTC. Its protein product is CASSLAPEQGMFF.

The CDR3 spells CASSIRRQSSYEQYF. In DNA, the CDR3 is TGTGCCAGTAGTATTCGGCGGCAGAGCTCCTACGAGCAGTACTTC. J is TRBJ2-7 and V is TRBV19; D is unresolved. There are 15 residues in the CDR3. Germline V gene sequence: CDR1 LNHDA, CDR2 SQIVND (reference sequence). The V and J ends lost 3 bases and 0 bases respectively, with 12 bases between them.

This chain uses TRBV15 with TRBJ1-5; 10 bases agree with TRBD1. V lost 11 bases, J lost 5 bases, and 15 bases stayed unmatched. Per germline, CDR1 LNHNV and CDR2 YYDKDF (reference sequence). The CDR3 loop spans 16 amino acids. In DNA form, the CDR3 reads TGTGCCGCCGAGATTTTCCGGGACAGGGGACATCAGCCCCAGCATTTT. Encoded protein: CAAEIFRDRGHQPQHF.

The chain has TRBV28 and TRBJ2-2; 10 nucleotides align to TRBD2. Losses at the gene ends were 3 bases for V and 6 bases for J; bases not matched to a gene: 10. Germline lookup yields CDR1 MDHEN and CDR2 SYDVKM. The CDR3 is 17 residues long. The CDR3 DNA reads TGTGCCAGCAGTTTTACCGGAGCGGGGGGGCCCGCCGGGGAGCTGTTTTTT. Its protein is CASSFTGAGGPAGELFF.

This chain uses TRBV9 with TRBJ2-7; 11 bases agree with TRBD2. The V and J ends lost 0 bases and 5 bases, in that order; junction bases with no gene match: 13. Germline V CDR1 and CDR2: SGDLS, YYNGEE. The CDR3 covers 18 residues. The CDR3 loop reads CASSVGLAGTSGRHEQYF. The DNA for the CDR3 is TGTGCCAGCAGCGTAGGACTAGCGGGGACCTCGGGGCGCCACGAGCAGTACTTC.

This chain uses TRBV3-1 (or the pseudogene TRBV3-2) with TRBJ1-1; the match to TRBD1 covers 9 bases. Per the germline V gene, CDR1 is LGHDT and CDR2 is YNNKEL (reference sequence). Trimming took 4 bases from V and 1 from J; bases not matched to a gene: 4. The CDR3 loop spans 15 amino acids. The CDR3 reads CASSPLDRGNTEAFF. As DNA, the CDR3 is TGTGCCAGCAGCCCACTGGACAGGGGGAACACTGAAGCTTTCTTT.

The J gene is TRBJ1-1, the V gene TRBV6-2 or TRBV6-3; D call uncertain. The CDR3 has 15 residues. CDR1 and CDR2 from the germline V gene are MNHEY and SVGEGT. Deletions cut 2 bases from V and 1 base from J, with 11 bases between. The CDR3, as DNA: TGTGCCAGCAGTTACACTAGATCGGGGAACACTGAAGCTTTCTTT. It translates to CASSYTRSGNTEAFF.

The DNA of the CDR3 is TGTGCCAGCAGCACCGCGGGACCCCCGGGCCTCCACTTT. Translated, it gives CASSTAGPPGLHF. This chain links TRBV12-3 or TRBV12-4 with TRBJ1-6, with a possible D match to TRBD1 (5 bases). This CDR3 is 13 amino acids long. The V end was cut by 6 bases, the J end by 15 bases, with 18 bases between.

This clone is judged medium-sized. The chain carries TRBV11-2 and TRBJ2-5; D uncertain. The germline CDR1 and CDR2 sequences are SGHAT and FQNNGV. CDR3 length: 13 residues. V lost 3 bases and J lost 2, with 7 bases in between. CDR3 DNA sequence: TGTGCCAGCAGCTTTACCAGACAAGAGACCCAGTACTTC. This codes for CASSFTRQETQYF.

This chain connects TRBV29-1 to TRBJ1-1; unclear D gene. The V end lost 6 bases, the J end lost 8 bases, and 16 bases lay between the germline ends. Germline assignment: CDR1 SQVTM and CDR2 ANQGSEA. The CDR3 length is 12 residues. The CDR3 loop is CSVDGVTSEAFF. CDR3 DNA: TGCAGCGTCGACGGGGTGACAAGCGAAGCTTTCTTT. The whole variable domain, remainder taken from reference TRBV29-1 and TRBJ1-1, is SAVISQKPSRDICQRGTSLTIQCQVDSQVTMMFWYRQQPGQSLTLIATANQGSEATYESGFVIDKFPISRPNLTFSTLTVSNMSPEDSSIYLCSVDGVTSEAFFGQGTRLTVV.

The genes are TRBV5-1 and TRBJ2-2; 12 bases fit TRBD2. This CDR3 region has 17 residues. The germline V gene has CDR1 SGHRS and CDR2 YFSETQ. V dropped 2 bases and J dropped 5; count of bases not matched to a gene: 7. Written as DNA, the CDR3 is TGCGCCAGCAGCTTCCCTAGCGGGGGGGCAGAGACCGGGGAGCTGTTTTTT. This encodes CASSFPSGGAETGELFF.

Concerning this clone: This same CDR3 is encoded by further DNA sequences in the sample. This chain joins TRBV5-1 and TRBJ1-3; 7 positions match TRBD1. Germline-derived CDR1 and CDR2 are SGHRS and YFSETQ. The length of the CDR3 is 14 residues. V dropped 0 bases and J dropped 4; count of bases not matched to a gene: 1. The CDR3 spells CASSLGDSGNTIYF. The CDR3 DNA reads TGCGCCAGCAGCTTGGGGGACAGCGGAAACACCATATATTTT.

The rearrangement links TRBV9 to TRBJ2-1, with 7 bases aligning to TRBD2. With 1 base clipped from V and 0 bases from J, the junction kept 10 bases outside the gene matches. This CDR3 is 18 amino acids long. Germline lookup yields CDR1 SGDLS and CDR2 YYNGEE. The CDR3 protein is CASSVRAGGGSSYNEQFF. The CDR3 DNA reads TGTGCCAGCAGCGTAAGGGCTGGGGGGGGAAGCTCCTACAATGAGCAGTTCTTC.

The genes are TRBV9 and TRBJ1-2; TRBD1 matches 9 bases. In germline, CDR1 is SGDLS, CDR2 YYNGEE. V lost 0 bases and J lost 0; bases outside the gene matches: 3. The CDR3 runs 16 residues. The CDR3 DNA follows: TGTGCCAGCAGCGTAGATGGGGACAGGGCTAACTATGGCTACACCTTC. Its translation is CASSVDGDRANYGYTF.

This chain links TRBV5-1 with TRBJ2-3; 8 bases align to TRBD2. Unmatched junction bases numbered 6, after V lost 0 bases and J lost 3 bases. Germline values: CDR1 SGHRS, CDR2 YFSETQ. The CDR3 has 16 residues. This chain's CDR3 is CASSLGLAFRTDTQYF. For the CDR3, the DNA is TGCGCCAGCAGCTTGGGACTAGCGTTTCGTACAGATACGCAGTATTTT.

This clone was counted only a few times. This chain uses TRBV6-4 with TRBJ2-3, with D possibly TRBD2 on 5 matching bases. V was pared by 2 bases and J by 0 bases, with 12 bases between. From germline, CDR1 is MRHNA and CDR2 SNTAGT. This CDR3 contains 16 residues. DNA for the CDR3: TGTGCCAGCAGTGACGGAGGAGGAACTAGCACAGATACGCAGTATTTT. It translates to CASSDGGGTSTDTQYF.

The gene calls are TRBV6-4 and TRBJ2-1, with 14 bases identical to TRBD2. The germline CDR1 and CDR2 sequences are MRHNA and SNTAGT. The CDR3 runs to 17 residues. The V gene end was trimmed by 2 bases and the J gene end by 7 bases; junction bases not matched to a gene: 7. The DNA for the CDR3 is TGTGCCAGCAGTGACAGTGGACTAGCGGGGGGTCGGAATGAGCAGTTCTTC. Amino acids: CASSDSGLAGGRNEQFF.

This clone was recorded once. The chain has TRBV6-5 and TRBJ2-7; 12 bases fit TRBD1. Germline V lookup: CDR1 MNHEY, CDR2 SVGAGI. This CDR3 is built from 15 residues. The junction had 4 bases not matched to a gene; V was cut back by 5 bases and J by 2 bases. CDR3 amino acids: CASSRDRGRTYEQYF. Here the CDR3 DNA reads TGTGCCAGCAGTCGGGACAGGGGGCGTACCTACGAGCAGTACTTC.

V and J are TRBV7-9 and TRBJ2-7, with 9 nucleotides matching TRBD1. Trimming took 5 bases from V and 3 from J; bases not matched to a gene: 8. Germline V gene lookup returns CDR1 SEHNR and CDR2 FQNEAQ (reference sequence). The CDR3 covers 15 residues. This CDR3 is CASSRTRDRDYEQYF. The CDR3 nucleotides are TGTGCCAGCAGCCGGACGAGGGACAGGGACTACGAGCAGTACTTC.

The chain couples TRBV30 to TRBJ1-2, with 7 bases that match TRBD1. This CDR3 is 14 amino acids long. Germline CDR1 GTSNPN, CDR2 SVGIG (reference sequence). V lost 4 bases to trimming and J lost 8 bases; unmatched junction nucleotides: 13. As DNA, the CDR3 is TGTGCCTGGACCAAGTCAACAGGGGTCCGGGGCTACACCTTC. It specifies CAWTKSTGVRGYTF.

This sequence joins TRBV10-2 and TRBJ1-2; D call uncertain. V shed 2 bases and J shed 0 bases, with 10 bases lying between them. Germline loops: CDR1 WSHSY, CDR2 SAAADI. The CDR3 is made up of 15 amino acids. The CDR3 spells CASSELRFPNYGYTF. CDR3 nucleotides: TGCGCCAGCAGTGAGCTACGGTTCCCTAACTATGGCTACACCTTC.

The V and J genes are TRBV11-2 and TRBJ1-3, with 7 positions matching TRBD1. CDR1 and CDR2 (germline): SGHAT, FQNNGV. V trimming: 3 bases; J trimming: 2 bases; junction bases outside the gene matches: 1. CDR3 size: 14 residues. CDR3 DNA sequence: TGTGCCAGCAGCTTTACAGGGGCTGGAAACACCATATATTTT. Translating gives CASSFTGAGNTIYF.

J is TRBJ2-7 and V is TRBV9; 9 bases line up with TRBD1. The V and J ends lost 4 bases and 2 bases, in that order; junction bases with no gene match: 7. Germline-derived CDR1 and CDR2 are SGDLS and YYNGEE. The CDR3 contains 15 residues. The CDR3 spells CASSPGDRATYEQYF. CDR3 sequence (DNA): TGTGCCAGCAGCCCGGGGGACAGGGCCACCTACGAGCAGTACTTC.

The V gene is TRBV30, the J gene TRBJ1-1, with D possibly TRBD1 on 6 matching bases. CDR1 is GTSNPN, CDR2 SVGIG, per germline (reference sequence). V shed 3 bases and J shed 7 bases, with 12 bases lying between them. The CDR3 totals 12 residues. This CDR3 reads CAWREGGGEAFF. DNA of the CDR3: TGTGCCTGGAGGGAGGGAGGGGGTGAAGCTTTCTTT.

The rearrangement links TRBV28 to TRBJ2-2, with 10 bases identical to TRBD1. Germline assignment: CDR1 MDHEN and CDR2 SYDVKM. The CDR3 is made up of 16 amino acids. The J segment lost 4 bases and the V segment lost 3 bases, leaving 5 bases of the junction unmatched. CDR3 DNA: TGTGCCAGCAGTTTCCGGGACAGGGGATTCACCGGGGAGCTGTTTTTT. As protein: CASSFRDRGFTGELFF. Using reference TRBV28 and TRBJ2-2 for the parts outside the CDR3, the full variable domain is DVKVTQSSRYLVKRTGEKVFLECVQDMDHENMFWYRQDPGLGLRLIYFSYDVKMKEKGDIPEGYSVSREKKERFSLILESASTNQTSMYLCASSFRDRGFTGELFFGEGSRLTVL.

As for this clone: Different DNA sequences within this sample yield the same CDR3. This chain links TRBV7-2 with TRBJ2-5, with 14 bases identical to TRBD2. This CDR3 contains 16 residues. J lost 2 bases, V lost 4 bases, and 3 bases had no gene match. Germline V gene data show CDR1 as SGHTA and CDR2 as FQGNSA. Here the CDR3 DNA reads TGTGCCAGCAGCTCCGGACTAGCGGGGGGACAAGAGACCCAGTACTTC. It translates to CASSSGLAGGQETQYF.

Notes on this clone: The same CDR3 is also encoded by other DNA sequences in this sample. The chain uses TRBV27 and TRBJ2-4; a weak D match, TRBD2 (6 bases). Germline V gives CDR1 MNHEY, CDR2 SMNVEV (reference sequence). This CDR3 has 14 residues. The V end lost 3 bases, the J end lost 0 bases, and 6 bases lay between the germline ends. DNA of the CDR3: TGTGCCAGCAGTTTCGGGGGAGCCAAAAACATTCAGTACTTC. It encodes CASSFGGAKNIQYF.

The J gene is TRBJ2-7, the V gene TRBV5-6; TRBD1 is a possible D gene (5 bases). CDR3 size: 16 residues. The V and J ends lost 3 bases and 0 bases respectively, with 16 bases between them. The germline gives CDR1 SGHDT, CDR2 YYEEEE. The CDR3 coding sequence is TGTGCCAGCAGCTCCCCCGGGCAGGGAAGCTCCTACGAGCAGTACTTC. This translates into CASSSPGQGSSYEQYF.

V is TRBV10-3 and J is TRBJ2-6; D is unresolved. The germline gives CDR1 ENHRY, CDR2 SYGVKD. This CDR3 contains 15 residues. Trimming took off 2 bases at V and 4 bases at J, with 9 bases between the two ends. Here the CDR3 reads CAISEREAGANVLTF. CDR3 sequence (DNA): TGTGCCATCAGTGAGAGAGAGGCCGGGGCCAACGTCCTGACTTTC.

The chain is built from TRBV5-5 and TRBJ2-3; TRBD2 aligns across 8 bases. V was clipped by 1 base and J by 4 bases; unmatched bases: 8. CDR1 and CDR2 from the germline V gene are SGHKS and YYEKEE (reference sequence). The CDR3 loop spans 16 amino acids. In nucleotides, the CDR3 is TGTGCCAGCAGCTTGATGGTACGGGGGGGCTCAGATACGCAGTATTTT. It codes for CASSLMVRGGSDTQYF.

The chain recombines TRBV7-2 with TRBJ2-3, with TRBD2 matching 11 bases. J lost 6 bases, V lost 4 bases, and 9 bases had no gene match. Germline V lookup: CDR1 SGHTA, CDR2 FQGNSA. There are 16 residues in the CDR3. This CDR3 reads CASSYSSGGEGDTQYF. DNA for the CDR3: TGTGCCAGCAGCTACAGTAGCGGGGGGGAAGGGGATACGCAGTATTTT.

V gene TRBV5-1 combines with J gene TRBJ2-1; 10 bases fit TRBD2. V shed 4 bases and J 2 bases; nucleotides not matched to a gene: 6. CDR1 is SGHRS and CDR2 is YFSETQ in the germline V gene. The CDR3 is made up of 16 amino acids. The CDR3 DNA follows: TGCGCCAGCAGCCAATTGGGACTAGCGCCCTACAATGAGCAGTTCTTC. It is translated as CASSQLGLAPYNEQFF.